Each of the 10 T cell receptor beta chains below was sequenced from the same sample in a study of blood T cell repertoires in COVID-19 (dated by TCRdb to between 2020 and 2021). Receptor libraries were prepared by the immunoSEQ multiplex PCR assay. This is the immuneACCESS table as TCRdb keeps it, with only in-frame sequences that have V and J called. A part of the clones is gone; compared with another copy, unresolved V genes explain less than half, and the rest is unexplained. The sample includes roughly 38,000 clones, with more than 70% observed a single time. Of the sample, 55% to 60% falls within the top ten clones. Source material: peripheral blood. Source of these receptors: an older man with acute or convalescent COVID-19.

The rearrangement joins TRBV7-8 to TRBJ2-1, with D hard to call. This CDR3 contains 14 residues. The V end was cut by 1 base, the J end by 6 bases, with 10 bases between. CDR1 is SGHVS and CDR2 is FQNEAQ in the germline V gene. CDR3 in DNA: TGTGCCAGCAGCTTAGTGCTGAGTCCCAATGAGCAGTTCTTC. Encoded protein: CASSLVLSPNEQFF. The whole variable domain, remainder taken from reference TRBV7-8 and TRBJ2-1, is GAGVSQSPRYKVAKRGQDVALRCDPISGHVSLFWYQQALGQGPEFLTYFQNEAQLDKSGLPSDRFFAERPEGSVSTLKIQRTQQEDSAVYLCASSLVLSPNEQFFGPGTRLTVL.

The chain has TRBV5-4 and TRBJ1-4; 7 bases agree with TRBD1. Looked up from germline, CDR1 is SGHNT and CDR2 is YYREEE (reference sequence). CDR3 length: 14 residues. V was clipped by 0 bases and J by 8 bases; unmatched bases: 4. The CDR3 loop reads CASSLAEDREKLFF. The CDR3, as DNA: TGTGCCAGCAGCTTGGCAGAGGACAGGGAAAAACTGTTTTTT.

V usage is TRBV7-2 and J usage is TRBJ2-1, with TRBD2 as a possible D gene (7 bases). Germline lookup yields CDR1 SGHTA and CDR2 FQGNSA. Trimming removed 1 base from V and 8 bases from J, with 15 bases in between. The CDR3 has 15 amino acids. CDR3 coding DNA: TGTGCCAGCAGCTTAGGCGGGGGCCTTAACTATGAGCAGTTCTTC. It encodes CASSLGGGLNYEQFF.

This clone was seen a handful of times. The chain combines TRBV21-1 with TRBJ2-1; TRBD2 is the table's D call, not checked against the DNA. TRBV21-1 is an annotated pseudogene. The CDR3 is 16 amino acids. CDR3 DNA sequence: TGTGCCAGCAGCAAAGGACTAGCGGGAGATGTCTATGAGCAGTTCTTC. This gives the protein CASSKGLAGDVYEQFF.

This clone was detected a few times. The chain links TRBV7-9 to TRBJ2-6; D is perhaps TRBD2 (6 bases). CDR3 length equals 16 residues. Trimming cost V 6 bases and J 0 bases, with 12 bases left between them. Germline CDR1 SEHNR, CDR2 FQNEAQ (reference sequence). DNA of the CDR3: TGTGCCAGCAGTTCCCGGGGGAACTCTGGGGCCAACGTCCTGACTTTC. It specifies CASSSRGNSGANVLTF.

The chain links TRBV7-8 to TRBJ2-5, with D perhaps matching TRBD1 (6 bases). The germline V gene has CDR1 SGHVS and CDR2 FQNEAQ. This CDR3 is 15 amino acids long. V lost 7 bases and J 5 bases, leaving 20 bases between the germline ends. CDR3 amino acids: CASTHIGQGIETQYF. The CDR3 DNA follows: TGTGCCAGCACCCACATAGGGCAGGGGATCGAGACCCAGTACTTC.

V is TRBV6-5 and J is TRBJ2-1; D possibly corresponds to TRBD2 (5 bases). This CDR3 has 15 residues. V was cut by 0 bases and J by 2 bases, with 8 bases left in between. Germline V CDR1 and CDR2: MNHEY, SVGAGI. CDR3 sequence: CASSYSGRTYNEQFF. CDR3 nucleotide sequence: TGTGCCAGCAGTTACTCGGGGAGAACCTACAATGAGCAGTTCTTC.

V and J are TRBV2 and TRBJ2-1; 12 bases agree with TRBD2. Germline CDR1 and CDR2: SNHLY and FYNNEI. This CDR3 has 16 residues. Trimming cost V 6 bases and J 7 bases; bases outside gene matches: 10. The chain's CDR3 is CASSSTLAGGPNEQFF. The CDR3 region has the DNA TGTGCCAGCAGCTCAACCCTAGCGGGAGGGCCAAATGAGCAGTTCTTC.

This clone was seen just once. CDR3 in DNA: TGTGCCTGGACCGGGACAGGCCTACGGGATACGCAGTATTTT. This gives the protein CAWTGTGLRDTQYF. The V gene is TRBV30, the J gene TRBJ2-3; 8 nucleotides match TRBD1. Germline CDR1 reads GTSNPN; CDR2 reads SVGIG (reference sequence). The CDR3 is 14 amino acids. V trimming: 4 bases; J trimming: 6 bases; junction bases outside the gene matches: 9.

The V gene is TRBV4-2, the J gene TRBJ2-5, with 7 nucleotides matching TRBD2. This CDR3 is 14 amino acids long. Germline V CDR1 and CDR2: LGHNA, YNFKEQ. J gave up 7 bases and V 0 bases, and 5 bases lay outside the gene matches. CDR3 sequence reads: CASSQDSREGTQYF. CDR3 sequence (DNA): TGTGCCAGCAGCCAAGATTCCAGGGAGGGGACCCAGTACTTC.